Listed here are 23 T cell receptor beta chains from one sample, sequenced in a study of blood T cell repertoires in COVID-19 (dated by TCRdb to the early 2020s). Receptor libraries were prepared by the immunoSEQ multiplex PCR assay. Drawn from immuneACCESS, this table holds only the in-frame rearrangements with V and J called that TCRdb kept. Clones are partly lost; checked studies trace under half to an unresolved V gene and leave the rest unexplained. In this sample the table shows 110,000 to 150,000 clones, approximately 80% of which occur a single time. Roughly 6.4% of the sample belongs to the ten largest clones. Sequencing input: PBMCs or T cells enriched from blood (not recorded which). These receptors were taken from a woman aged 40 to 50 who had recovered from COVID-19.

This clone was picked up one time. V and J are TRBV5-1 and TRBJ1-6, with TRBD1 matching 10 bases. From germline, CDR1 is SGHRS and CDR2 YFSETQ. Unmatched junction bases numbered 5, after V lost 3 bases and J lost 8 bases. The CDR3 runs 15 residues. The chain's CDR3 is CASSSGTGVDSPLHF. CDR3 DNA: TGCGCCAGCAGCTCGGGGACAGGGGTTGATTCACCCCTCCACTTT.

The chain recombines TRBV9 with TRBJ2-5, with TRBD2 matching over 11 bases. The germline V gene encodes CDR1 SGDLS and CDR2 YYNGEE. This CDR3 contains 15 residues. After removal of 6 bases from V and 1 base from J, the junction contained 5 bases not matched to a gene. CDR3 amino acids: CASTTSGGPQETQYF. CDR3 DNA: TGTGCCAGCACCACTAGCGGGGGCCCCCAAGAGACCCAGTACTTC.

This rearrangement joins TRBV14 to TRBJ2-7; 8 bases fit TRBD1. CDR3 length: 13 amino acids. CDR1 SGHDN and CDR2 FVKESK come from the germline V gene. J gave up 6 bases and V 4 bases, and 5 bases lay outside the gene matches. DNA of the CDR3: TGTGCCAGCAGCCTCCGACAGGGGAGCGAGCAGTACTTC. Amino acids: CASSLRQGSEQYF.

This chain connects TRBV4-1 to TRBJ1-5, with D unresolved. Per germline, CDR1 MGHRA and CDR2 YSYEKL. The CDR3 has 15 amino acids. V lost 1 base and J lost 1, with 8 bases in between. As DNA, the CDR3 is TGCGCCAGCAGCCAAGTGGGCGGGAGCAATCAGCCCCAGCATTTT. Translating it yields CASSQVGGSNQPQHF.

This chain links TRBV14 with TRBJ2-7, with 9 positions matching TRBD1. The V and J ends lost 4 bases and 3 bases, in that order; junction bases with no gene match: 7. Germline V gives CDR1 SGHDN, CDR2 FVKESK. The CDR3 covers 15 residues. CDR3 amino acids: CASSRMGQGGYEQYF. CDR3 nucleotides: TGTGCCAGCAGCCGAATGGGACAGGGAGGCTACGAGCAGTACTTC.

The rearrangement uses TRBV3-1 (or the pseudogene TRBV3-2) and TRBJ2-5; TRBD2 matches 9 bases. The V gene end was trimmed by 6 bases and the J gene end by 0 bases; junction bases not matched to a gene: 5. CDR3 length: 15 residues. The germline CDR1 and CDR2 sequences are LGHDT and YNNKEL (reference sequence). The CDR3 DNA reads as TGTGCCAGCAGGCGCCCTAGCGGGGACCAAGAGACCCAGTACTTC. It specifies CASRRPSGDQETQYF.

The sample holds one count of this clone. This chain joins TRBV7-3 and TRBJ2-1; 9 positions match TRBD2. The length of the CDR3 is 14 residues. V lost 1 base to trimming and J lost 8 bases; unmatched junction nucleotides: 3. Germline CDR1 reads SGHTA; CDR2 reads FQGTGA. Here the CDR3 DNA reads TGTGCCAGCAGCTTAAGCGGGAGGGCCCATGAGCAGTTCTTC. Its translation is CASSLSGRAHEQFF.

The chain is built from TRBV4-1 and TRBJ2-7; 12 bases are a match to TRBD2. Germline loops: CDR1 MGHRA, CDR2 YSYEKL. V dropped 4 bases and J dropped 2; count of bases not matched to a gene: 3. CDR3 length equals 15 residues. CDR3 DNA: TGCGCCAGCAGCCCCCTAGCGGGAGGGCCCTACGAGCAGTACTTC. It translates to CASSPLAGGPYEQYF.

The sample holds a few counts of this clone. The chain couples TRBV7-8 to TRBJ2-5; 12 bases map to TRBD2. In germline, CDR1 is SGHVS, CDR2 FQNEAQ. This CDR3 comprises 18 residues. V lost 5 bases to trimming and J lost 2 bases; unmatched junction nucleotides: 12. The CDR3 region is CASSPPSGRAPWQETQYF. As DNA, the CDR3 is TGTGCCAGCAGCCCACCTAGCGGGAGGGCCCCGTGGCAAGAGACCCAGTACTTC.

This clone came up once. The rearrangement uses TRBV6-5 and TRBJ1-6, with D unclear. Trimming left V 7 bases short and J 2 bases short, with 6 bases between. The CDR3 runs to 13 residues. CDR1 is MNHEY and CDR2 is SVGAGI in the germline V gene. The DNA for the CDR3 is TGTGCCAGCATACAGCCCTATAATTCACCCCTCCACTTT. Protein sequence: CASIQPYNSPLHF.

The chain employs TRBV2 and TRBJ1-6, with 10 bases that match TRBD1. Germline V CDR1 and CDR2: SNHLY, FYNNEI. V gave up 8 bases and J gave up 9 bases; unmatched junction bases: 13. The CDR3 runs to 16 residues. In DNA form, the CDR3 reads TGTGCCAGCGGTCCCGGGACAGGGGACGGCGGTTCACCCCTCCACTTT. The encoded protein is CASGPGTGDGGSPLHF.

The chain joins TRBV18 to TRBJ2-1; 8 positions match TRBD2. Germline assignment: CDR1 KGHSH and CDR2 LQKENI. Trimming cost V 4 bases and J 8 bases; bases outside gene matches: 7. The CDR3 totals 14 residues. The CDR3 region has the DNA TGTGCCAGCTCACGTTGGACTAGCTCCGATGAGCAGTTCTTC. It yields the protein CASSRWTSSDEQFF.

The V and J genes are TRBV25-1 and TRBJ2-2; TRBD2 agrees at 8 bases. Per the germline V gene, CDR1 is MGHDK and CDR2 is SYGVNS. The CDR3 covers 12 residues. V was pared by 7 bases and J by 6 bases, with 1 base of the junction left unmatched. The CDR3 sequence is CASTGGAGELFF. As DNA, the CDR3 is TGTGCCAGCACGGGGGGGGCCGGGGAGCTGTTTTTT.

The genes are TRBV6-2 or TRBV6-3 and TRBJ1-6; D might be TRBD1 (6 bases). The V and J ends lost 4 bases and 10 bases respectively, with 14 bases between them. The CDR3 runs to 14 residues. The germline CDR1 and CDR2 sequences are MNHEY and SVGEGT. CDR3 amino acids: CASSSNRGGSPLHF. The CDR3 region has the DNA TGTGCCAGCAGTTCTAACCGGGGGGGCTCACCCCTCCACTTT.

The gene calls are TRBV5-4 and TRBJ1-1; a weak D match, TRBD1 (6 bases). The V and J ends lost 4 bases and 1 base respectively, with 20 bases between them. This CDR3 has 17 amino acids. Looked up from germline, CDR1 is SGHNT and CDR2 is YYREEE (reference sequence). DNA of the CDR3: TGTGCCAGCAGCCCCCGACAGGACCCGACGGGGAACACTGAAGCTTTCTTT. This sequence encodes CASSPRQDPTGNTEAFF. Full variable domain (rest looked up from reference TRBV5-4 and TRBJ1-1): ETGVTQSPTHLIKTRGQQVTLRCSSQSGHNTVSWYQQALGQGPQFIFQYYREEENGRGNFPPRFSGLQFPNYSSELNVNALELDDSALYLCASSPRQDPTGNTEAFFGQGTRLTVV.

The table lists this clone with a few counts. V usage is TRBV6-1 and J usage is TRBJ1-6; possible D gene TRBD1, 5 bases. The CDR3 is 17 amino acids. With 3 bases removed from V and 1 base from J, the gap between germline ends came to 13 bases. CDR1 and CDR2 (germline): MNHNS, SASEGT. The CDR3 sequence: CASSDGGIWSYNSPLHF. CDR3 coding DNA: TGTGCCAGCAGTGATGGGGGGATATGGTCCTATAATTCACCCCTCCACTTT.

The V call is TRBV4-1, the J call TRBJ2-1, with 11 bases that match TRBD2. CDR1 is MGHRA, CDR2 YSYEKL, per germline. The CDR3 runs 15 residues. The V segment lost 3 bases and the J segment 6 bases; nucleotides outside the gene matches: 4. The CDR3 spells CASSHNSGRANEQFF. The CDR3 DNA sequence: TGCGCCAGCAGCCACAATAGCGGGAGGGCCAATGAGCAGTTCTTC.

The rearrangement uses TRBV30 and TRBJ1-1; 9 nucleotides agree with TRBD1. Per germline, CDR1 GTSNPN and CDR2 SVGIG (reference sequence). The CDR3 has 13 residues. V trimming: 5 bases; J trimming: 0 bases; junction bases outside the gene matches: 1. The CDR3 sequence is CAWGQGLNTEAFF. CDR3 DNA: TGTGCCTGGGGACAGGGGCTGAACACTGAAGCTTTCTTT.

The chain employs TRBV4-2 and TRBJ2-3; TRBD2 matches at 7 bases. The CDR3 has 14 residues. CDR1 is LGHNA and CDR2 is YNFKEQ in the germline V gene. This CDR3 reads CASRLGTNTDTQYF. The DNA of the CDR3 is TGTGCGAGCCGCCTGGGGACTAACACAGATACGCAGTATTTT.

The V and J genes are TRBV4-2 and TRBJ2-2; 12 bases are a match to TRBD2. V lost 3 bases to trimming and J lost 1 base; unmatched junction nucleotides: 0. CDR1 is LGHNA, CDR2 YNFKEQ, per germline. The CDR3 is 16 amino acids. Here the CDR3 DNA reads TGTGCCAGCAGCCAGGGACTAGCGGGGAACACCGGGGAGCTGTTTTTT. It codes for CASSQGLAGNTGELFF.

This clone has a single count. The chain recombines TRBV29-1 with TRBJ1-2; weak D call: TRBD1 (5 bases). The CDR3 extends over 13 amino acids. From germline, CDR1 is SQVTM and CDR2 ANQGSEA. The ends were cut back, 7 bases at V and 10 bases at J, with 22 bases in the middle. This CDR3 is CSGAGTGGIDYTF. CDR3 nucleotides: TGCAGCGGTGCCGGGACTGGCGGAATTGACTACACCTTC.

The V call is TRBV30, the J call TRBJ1-4; D remains ambiguous. This CDR3 is 13 amino acids long. The germline V gene has CDR1 GTSNPN and CDR2 SVGIG (reference sequence). The V gene lost 5 bases and the J gene lost 3 bases, with 10 bases spanning the gap. The DNA for the CDR3 is TGTGCCTGGGGAGGGAGGGCTAATGAAAAACTGTTTTTT. Protein product: CAWGGRANEKLFF. The full variable domain, in which reference TRBV30 and TRBJ1-4 provide the parts outside the CDR3, is SQTIHQWPATLVQPVGSPLSLECTVEGTSNPNLYWYRQAAGRGLQLLFYSVGIGQISSEVPQNLSASRPQDRQFILSSKKLLLSDSGFYLCAWGGRANEKLFFGSGTQLSVL.

The chain is built from TRBV5-3 and TRBJ1-1, with unresolved D. TRBV5-3 falls under the ORF class, with uncertain function. This CDR3 is built from 15 residues. The germline V and J ends were trimmed by 4 bases and 1 base, with 14 bases remaining between them. CDR3 coding DNA: TGTGCCAGAAGCCAAGGGAGGTACACGAACACTGAAGCTTTCTTT. It codes for CARSQGRYTNTEAFF.